The T cell receptor (beta chain) under discussion was sequenced for a study of CD8+ T cells in alopecia areata. Sequencing relied on a cDNA template that was reverse transcribed from extracted RNA. Generated by immunoSEQ multiplex PCR, the TCRdb table keeps only in-frame clones and is missing some. Among hundreds of thousands of clones, around 67% were seen once, and the ten largest hold 0.95% to 1.5%. This clone was seen only a few times. CDR3 length: 15 residues. Germline V CDR1 and CDR2: SGHRS, YFSETQ. V lost 4 bases, J lost 1 base, and 6 bases stayed unmatched. The clonotype originates from a human donor with alopecia areata. The genes are TRBV5-1 and TRBJ2-7; 9 bases agree with TRBD1. Source: CD4+ T cells sorted from blood, taken at week 0. Written as DNA, the CDR3 is TGCGCCAGCAGCCTACAGGGGGCTAGGTCCTACGAGCAGTACTTC. It codes for CASSLQGARSYEQYF.